This TCR beta chain comes out of a study of T cells expressing NK-cell markers (dated by TCRdb to 2018 to 2021). With regard to the full study: Three sorted T-cell subsets (CD3+CD56+NKG2C+, CD3+CD56+NKG2C- and CD3+CD56-NKG2C+) from about 8 donors had their TCR beta-chain repertoires profiled. The eight sequenced donors were randomly selected healthy volunteers, three men and five women. Among the eight sequenced donors, only one was HCMV-seronegative, while the other seven were HCMV-seropositive. The libraries were sequenced on Illumina HiSeq 2000/2500, MiSeq or NextSeq, producing 2 x 150 bp reads. Findings and caveats that apply to the study as a whole: In several donors, the dominant CD3+CD56+NKG2C+ clonotypes were among the top 10 CD8+ clonotypes and accounted for roughly 1.0-7.0% of CD8+ T cells. Those dominant clonotypes were again the most abundant among CD3+CD56-NKG2C+ cells in a handful of donors, at roughly 25-65%. It remained unclear whether the expanded NKG2C-expressing T cell clones were specific for HCMV antigens.

The listed sequencing device is Illumina HiSeq 2000. 5'RACE template switching, by which a universal primer site and unique molecular identifiers were added, was used to make TCR beta cDNA libraries. cDNA synthesis was primed from the TCR beta constant segment and was followed by two successive PCR amplification steps. In the paper's pipeline: MIGEC handled demultiplexing of the reads and grouping by UMI, while MiTCR was used to assemble and quantify clonotypes. Only TCR cDNA sequences supported by at least two reads were kept to exclude erroneous sequences. The tcR package was used for downstream repertoire analysis, and clonotypes were matched between fractions using CDR3 nucleotide sequence together with V segment. VDJmatch was used to annotate antigen specificity against VDJdb, with one amino acid substitution in CDR3 allowed. The reads went through TCRdb reprocessing, and each CDR3 protein sequence gets one entry with no DNA. The V and J calls shown here were made by TCRdb, not taken from the authors' results. This specimen's table enumerates approximately 550,000 distinct CDR3 sequences. The ten top clones hold around 4% of the sample.

With regard to this clonotype: What this receptor recognizes is not known.

HCMV-specific IgG was detected in serum with a commercial ELISA kit to determine HCMV serostatus. Peripheral blood mononuclear cells were isolated from blood by Ficoll density gradient centrifugation. The CDR3 contains 16 residues, cysteine and phenylalanine counted. The entry carries no DNA sequence. CDR1 and CDR2 were assigned from the germline V gene as KGHDR and SFDVKD. The rearranged segments are TRBV24-1 and TRBJ2-1; the TCRdb D gene call, TRBD1, has no DNA to confirm it. Sequencing was performed on blood T cells: a sorted CD56 or NKG2C T cell subset, CD4+ or CD8+ T cells, or bulk PBMC T cells (not recorded which). The receptor was isolated from a man younger than 35 in good health. Donor details come from another sample of the same person, matched by shared clones. The CDR3 region: CATSDFGGRGTNEQFF.